This section outlines one T cell receptor beta chain sequence together with its context. Trimming shortened V by 0 bases and J by 5 bases, and 11 bases separated the two germline ends. The CDR3 is 14 amino acids. The germline V gene encodes CDR1 SGHRS and CDR2 YFSETQ. Some clones are missing from TCRdb's copy, which holds only in-frame ones; the method was immunoSEQ multiplex PCR. This table holds about 410,000 clones, about nine tenths found once. This specimen belongs to a study of blood T cell repertoires in COVID-19. This TCR derives from a woman aged 25 to 45 with active or convalescent COVID-19. Material for sequencing was peripheral blood. The chain joins TRBV5-1 to TRBJ1-1, with D perhaps matching TRBD1 (6 bases). CDR3 amino acids: CASSLEGGRTEAFF. CDR3 DNA sequence: TGCGCCAGCAGCTTGGAGGGGGGGCGAACTGAAGCTTTCTTT.